A single sample is the source of the 17 T cell receptor beta chains below, sequenced in a study of T cell responses to AZD1222 COVID-19 vaccine. Some clones are missing from TCRdb's copy, which holds only in-frame ones; the method was immunoSEQ multiplex PCR. The sample yields some 130,000 clones, 75% to 90% seen once. Material: peripheral blood, obtained on day 0 of AZD1222 vaccination. The receptors here all came from an adult in good health.

The chain combines TRBV18 with TRBJ2-2; no definite D call. Between the trimmed V and J ends, which lost 6 bases and 4 bases, there was a span of 6 bases. CDR3 size: 12 residues. Germline V gene data show CDR1 as KGHSH and CDR2 as LQKENI. CDR3 in amino acids: CASSPGTGELFF. Here the CDR3 DNA reads TGTGCCAGCTCCCCGGGCACCGGGGAGCTGTTTTTT.

The gene calls are TRBV7-9 and TRBJ1-2, with a tentative D call TRBD1 (5 bases). The germline gives CDR1 SEHNR, CDR2 FQNEAQ (reference sequence). The CDR3 runs 17 residues. V lost 3 bases and J 3 bases, leaving 20 bases between the germline ends. The CDR3 DNA reads as TGTGCCAGCAGCTTGAGGCAGGGCACCCCGGGGGACTATGGCTACACCTTC. It specifies CASSLRQGTPGDYGYTF.

This clone was observed a handful of times. The same CDR3 arises from other DNA sequences in this sample as well. V gene TRBV6-2 or TRBV6-3 combines with J gene TRBJ1-2, with no clear D. This CDR3 contains 11 residues. V was cut by 2 bases and J by 5 bases, with 3 bases left in between. The V gene's germline CDR1 is MNHEY and CDR2 SVGEGT. Here the CDR3 DNA reads TGTGCCAGCAGTTACAATTATGGCTACACCTTC. Its protein is CASSYNYGYTF.

The chain combines TRBV7-9 with TRBJ2-1, with 7 nucleotides matching TRBD2. The CDR3 has 16 residues. Per germline, CDR1 SEHNR and CDR2 FQNEAQ (reference sequence). V shed 4 bases and J 1 base; nucleotides not matched to a gene: 7. The CDR3 region is CASSSGRGGSYNEQFF. As DNA, the CDR3 is TGTGCCAGCAGCTCAGGACGGGGAGGGTCCTACAATGAGCAGTTCTTC. The entire variable domain, with the rest obtained from reference TRBV7-9 and TRBJ2-1, is as follows: DTGVSQNPRHKITKRGQNVTFRCDPISEHNRLYWYRQTLGQGPEFLTYFQNEAQLEKSRLLSDRFSAERPKGSFSTLEIQRTEQGDSAMYLCASSSGRGGSYNEQFFGPGTRLTVL.

This clone was found a few times. V gene TRBV5-1 combines with J gene TRBJ2-5; 13 nucleotides line up with TRBD2. J gave up 1 base and V 0 bases, and 6 bases lay outside the gene matches. The CDR3 covers 18 residues. Per the germline V gene, CDR1 is SGHRS and CDR2 is YFSETQ. As DNA, the CDR3 is TGCGCCAGCAGCTTGGTAGGCGGGACTAGCGGGGTCCAAGAGACCCAGTACTTC. Translated: CASSLVGGTSGVQETQYF.

The rearrangement links TRBV19 to TRBJ2-7; D is possibly TRBD1 (5 bases). CDR3 length: 14 residues. Trimming removed 5 bases from V and 4 bases from J, with 15 bases in between. Germline values: CDR1 LNHDA, CDR2 SQIVND (reference sequence). The CDR3 nucleotides read TGTGCCAGTAGTCCAAGACAGAGAACTTACGAGCAGTACTTC. This translates into CASSPRQRTYEQYF. Filled out from reference TRBV19 and TRBJ2-7, the complete variable domain reads DGGITQSPKYLFRKEGQNVTLSCEQNLNHDAMYWYRQDPGQGLRLIYYSQIVNDFQKGDIAEGYSVSREKKESFPLTVTSAQKNPTAFYLCASSPRQRTYEQYFGPGTRLTVT.

V usage is TRBV6-5 and J usage is TRBJ1-4, with 7 bases matching TRBD1. CDR3 size: 13 residues. CDR1 MNHEY and CDR2 SVGAGI come from the germline V gene. V was pared by 7 bases and J by 8 bases, with 7 bases of the junction left unmatched. The CDR3 here is CASTQQGREKLFF. CDR3 DNA sequence: TGTGCCAGCACCCAACAGGGGCGAGAAAAACTGTTTTTT.

The chain carries TRBV9 and TRBJ2-5; TRBD2 matches 13 bases. CDR3 length: 17 amino acids. V was clipped by 0 bases and J by 1 base; unmatched bases: 3. CDR1 is SGDLS and CDR2 is YYNGEE in the germline V gene. CDR3 protein: CASSVGLAGGGQETQYF. DNA for the CDR3: TGTGCCAGCAGCGTAGGACTAGCGGGGGGAGGCCAAGAGACCCAGTACTTC.

V and J are TRBV25-1 and TRBJ1-2; possibly TRBD1 for D (5 bases). V was pared by 1 base and J by 4 bases, with 7 bases between. CDR3 length: 13 amino acids. From germline, CDR1 is MGHDK and CDR2 SYGVNS. CDR3 sequence: CASSELGTYGYTF. CDR3 nucleotides: TGTGCCAGCAGTGAATTAGGGACCTATGGCTACACCTTC.

V is TRBV18 and J is TRBJ2-1; 10 positions agree with TRBD2. CDR3 length: 17 amino acids. The junction had 8 bases not matched to a gene; V was cut back by 4 bases and J by 2 bases. CDR1 KGHSH and CDR2 LQKENI come from the germline V gene. The CDR3 is CASSLALAGNPYNEQFF. As DNA, the CDR3 is TGTGCCAGCTCACTCGCACTAGCGGGGAACCCCTACAATGAGCAGTTCTTC.

This clone showed up just a few times. This chain links TRBV5-5 with TRBJ1-3, with D hard to call. Per the germline V gene, CDR1 is SGHKS and CDR2 is YYEKEE (reference sequence). V was trimmed by 1 base and J by 0 bases, leaving 5 bases between them. This CDR3 is built from 14 residues. CDR3 protein: CASSLRYSGNTIYF. The CDR3 DNA sequence: TGTGCCAGCAGCTTGCGCTACTCTGGAAACACCATATATTTT.

The chain uses TRBV11-2 and TRBJ2-7, with D perhaps TRBD1 (6 bases). The CDR3 covers 13 residues. Trimming removed 4 bases from V and 1 base from J, with 8 bases in between. Germline V gene data show CDR1 as SGHAT and CDR2 as FQNNGV. In DNA, the CDR3 is TGTGCCAGCAGCTCCAGGGGTTCCTACGAGCAGTACTTC. It encodes CASSSRGSYEQYF.

V and J are TRBV6-5 and TRBJ1-1; 8 positions match TRBD1. Unmatched junction bases numbered 0, after V lost 0 bases and J lost 6 bases. The CDR3 sequence is 13 residues long. Germline V lookup: CDR1 MNHEY, CDR2 SVGAGI. The CDR3 sequence is CASSYSDRAEAFF. The DNA for the CDR3 is TGTGCCAGCAGTTACTCGGACAGGGCTGAAGCTTTCTTT.

The chain links TRBV10-3 to TRBJ1-3; D remains ambiguous. The CDR3 length is 16 residues. Between the trimmed V and J ends, which lost 5 bases and 3 bases, there was a span of 17 bases. CDR1 and CDR2 (germline): ENHRY, SYGVKD. In nucleotides, the CDR3 is TGTGCCATCAGTTCGAGCCAGCTAATCTTTGGAAACACCATATATTTT. Residues: CAISSSQLIFGNTIYF.

The chain employs TRBV7-9 and TRBJ1-2; tentatively, D is TRBD1 (5 bases). Germline loops: CDR1 SEHNR, CDR2 FQNEAQ (reference sequence). Trimming cost V 2 bases and J 2 bases, with 12 bases left between them. This CDR3 contains 15 residues. Written as DNA, the CDR3 is TGTGCCAGCAGCTTACTAGGGGACGGGAACTATGGCTACACCTTC. Protein product: CASSLLGDGNYGYTF.

The rearrangement uses TRBV5-1 and TRBJ2-7; D not resolved. Trimming took off 4 bases at V and 3 bases at J, with 14 bases between the two ends. The CDR3 loop spans 14 amino acids. Germline V CDR1 and CDR2: SGHRS, YFSETQ. CDR3 amino acids: CASSPYTVNYEQYF. Here the CDR3 DNA reads TGCGCCAGCAGCCCCTATACAGTCAACTACGAGCAGTACTTC.

DNA for the CDR3: TGCGCCAGCAGCTTGGGGGACAGCTTACTCACTGAAGCTTTCTTT. Amino acid sequence: CASSLGDSLLTEAFF. V and J are TRBV5-1 and TRBJ1-1, with 7 bases aligning to TRBD1. V dropped 0 bases and J dropped 4; count of bases not matched to a gene: 6. This CDR3 comprises 15 residues. CDR1 is SGHRS and CDR2 is YFSETQ in the germline V gene.